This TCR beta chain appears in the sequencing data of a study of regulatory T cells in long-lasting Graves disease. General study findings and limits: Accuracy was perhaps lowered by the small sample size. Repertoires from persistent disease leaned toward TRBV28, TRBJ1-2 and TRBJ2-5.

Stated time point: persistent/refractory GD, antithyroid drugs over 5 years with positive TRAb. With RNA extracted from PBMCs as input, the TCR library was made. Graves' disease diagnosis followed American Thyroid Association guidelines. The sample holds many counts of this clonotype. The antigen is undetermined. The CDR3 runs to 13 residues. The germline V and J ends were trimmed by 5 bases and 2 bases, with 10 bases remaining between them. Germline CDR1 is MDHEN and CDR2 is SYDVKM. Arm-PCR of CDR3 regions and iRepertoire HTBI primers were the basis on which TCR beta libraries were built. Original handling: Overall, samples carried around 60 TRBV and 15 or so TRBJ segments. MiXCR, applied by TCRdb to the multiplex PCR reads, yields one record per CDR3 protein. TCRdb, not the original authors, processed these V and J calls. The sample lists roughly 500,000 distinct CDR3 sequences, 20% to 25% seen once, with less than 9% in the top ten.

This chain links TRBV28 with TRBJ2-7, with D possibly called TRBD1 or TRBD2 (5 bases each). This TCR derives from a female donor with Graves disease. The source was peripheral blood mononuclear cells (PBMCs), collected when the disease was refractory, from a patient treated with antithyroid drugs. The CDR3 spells CASSGTVTYEQYF. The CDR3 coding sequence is TGTGCCAGCAGTGGGACGGTGACCTACGAGCAGTACTTC.